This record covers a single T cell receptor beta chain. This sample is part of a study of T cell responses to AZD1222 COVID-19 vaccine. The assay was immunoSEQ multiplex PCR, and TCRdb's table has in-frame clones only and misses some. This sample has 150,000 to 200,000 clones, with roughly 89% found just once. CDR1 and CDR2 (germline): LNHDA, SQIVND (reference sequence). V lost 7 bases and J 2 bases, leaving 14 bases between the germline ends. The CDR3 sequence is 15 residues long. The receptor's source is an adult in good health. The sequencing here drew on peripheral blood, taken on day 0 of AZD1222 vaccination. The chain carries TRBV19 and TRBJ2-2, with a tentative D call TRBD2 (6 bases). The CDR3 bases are TGTGCCAGTATCCCCGGGACTCTAAACACCGGGGAGCTGTTTTTT. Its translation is CASIPGTLNTGELFF.